This T cell receptor (beta chain) was profiled in a study of early T cells in non-severe SARS-CoV-2 infection. Study-level information: The sequenced material was bulk RNA from unsorted whole blood, and its chains were unpaired. Broader study findings: Matching with VDJdb favored anti-spike CD8 responses (missing private and CD4 specificities).

V lost 1 base, J lost 2 bases, and 8 bases lay in between. The germline V gene encodes CDR1 SGHAT and CDR2 FQNNGV. This CDR3 region has 14 residues. As part of library construction, unique molecular identifiers were attached to individual cDNA molecules. TCRdb passed the 5' RACE reads through MiXCR, listing each CDR3 protein once. The data contain about 62,000 distinct CDR3 sequences, 8.5% to 9.5% of them singletons. Comments on this clonotype: Its antigen is as yet unknown.

This receptor was taken from an adult who was a healthcare worker with PCR-confirmed SARS-CoV-2 infection or an uninfected control (not recorded which). Sequencing used whole blood. V usage is TRBV11-2 and J usage is TRBJ1-2; no clear D gene. CDR3 DNA: TGTGCCAGCAGCTTAGCCGGTGGAAACTATGGCTACACCTTC. It encodes CASSLAGGNYGYTF.